The 30 T cell receptor beta chains below come from one sample, sequenced in a study of cytomegalovirus exposure and HLA in healthy donors. Primers included in the PCR were 60 Vbeta and 13 Jbeta primers. Here immunoSEQ multiplex PCR was the method, and the copy in TCRdb shows in-frame clones only, minus some. Its listing shows approximately 50,000 clones. Specimen: PBMCs. Receptors were obtained from a female donor in good health and CMV-seronegative.

The V gene is TRBV30, the J gene TRBJ2-2, with 7 nucleotides matching TRBD2. The CDR3 has 14 amino acids. Germline values: CDR1 GTSNPN, CDR2 SVGIG (reference sequence). The trim removed 3 bases at V and 1 base at J, leaving 2 bases unmatched. The CDR3 region has the DNA TGTGCCTGGAGGGGGAGGGTGAACACCGGGGAGCTGTTTTTT. It specifies CAWRGRVNTGELFF. The full variable domain, in which reference TRBV30 and TRBJ2-2 provide the parts outside the CDR3, is SQTIHQWPATLVQPVGSPLSLECTVEGTSNPNLYWYRQAAGRGLQLLFYSVGIGQISSEVPQNLSASRPQDRQFILSSKKLLLSDSGFYLCAWRGRVNTGELFFGEGSRLTVL.

The chain has TRBV11-3 and TRBJ2-7, with 9 bases identical to TRBD1. Germline assignment: CDR1 SGHNT and CDR2 YENEEA. This CDR3 contains 14 residues. Trimming cost V 5 bases and J 3 bases; bases outside gene matches: 5. The CDR3 DNA is TGTGCCAGCAGCCGACGACAGGGGGGCTACGAGCAGTACTTC. Its protein is CASSRRQGGYEQYF.

The chain has TRBV5-4 and TRBJ1-2; maybe TRBD1 (5 bases). V was shortened by 5 bases and J by 7 bases, with 15 bases between the two germline ends. This CDR3 spans 13 amino acids. The germline CDR1 and CDR2 sequences are SGHNT and YYREEE (reference sequence). The CDR3 reads CASRIRERGGYTF. The CDR3 DNA reads TGTGCCAGCAGGATCAGGGAACGTGGTGGCTACACCTTC. The full variable domain, in which reference TRBV5-4 and TRBJ1-2 provide the parts outside the CDR3, is ETGVTQSPTHLIKTRGQQVTLRCSSQSGHNTVSWYQQALGQGPQFIFQYYREEENGRGNFPPRFSGLQFPNYSSELNVNALELDDSALYLCASRIRERGGYTFGSGTRLTVV.

This chain links TRBV4-2 with TRBJ1-1; D not resolved. CDR3 size: 17 residues. Germline values: CDR1 LGHNA, CDR2 YNFKEQ. With 2 bases removed from V and 5 bases from J, the gap between germline ends came to 21 bases. This CDR3 is CASSQIAVLPRETEAFF. In nucleotides, the CDR3 is TGTGCCAGCAGCCAAATAGCGGTCCTTCCACGGGAAACTGAAGCTTTCTTT.

The chain carries TRBV2 and TRBJ2-1; D gene ambiguous. This CDR3 is 12 amino acids long. The V gene's germline CDR1 is SNHLY and CDR2 FYNNEI. Trimming pared 9 bases from V and 8 bases from J, leaving 14 bases between. The CDR3 loop is CASTRLVDEQFF. In DNA form, the CDR3 reads TGTGCCAGTACACGGCTAGTCGATGAGCAGTTCTTC.

The chain couples TRBV5-1 to TRBJ2-5, with 7 bases lining up with TRBD1. The CDR3 is made up of 15 amino acids. Germline-derived CDR1 and CDR2 are SGHRS and YFSETQ. Trimming at V came to 0 bases and at J to 2 bases, leaving 4 bases not matched to a gene. The CDR3 loop is CASSLDRGRQETQYF. CDR3 nucleotide sequence: TGCGCCAGCAGCTTGGACAGGGGAAGGCAAGAGACCCAGTACTTC.

Note on this clone: A junction boundary mismatches the germline segment, possibly from a read error. V is TRBV7-8 and J is TRBJ2-2, with a weak D call TRBD2 (5 bases). In germline, CDR1 is SGHVS, CDR2 FQNEAQ. CDR3 size: 20 residues. In DNA, the CDR3 is TGTGCCAGCAGCCTAGCTTCGGTTGGGTGGGCCATGACGAACACCGGGGAGCTGTTTTTT. Translation gives CASSLASVGWAMTNTGELFF.

The rearrangement uses TRBV5-1 and TRBJ2-5; TRBD1 might be the D (6 bases). The germline V gene has CDR1 SGHRS and CDR2 YFSETQ. The CDR3 is 14 residues long. V dropped 4 bases and J dropped 1 base, with 11 bases sitting between them. Written as DNA, the CDR3 is TGCGCCAGCAGCGATACAGGGTTCCAAGAGACCCAGTACTTC. Its translation is CASSDTGFQETQYF. Using reference TRBV5-1 and TRBJ2-5 for the parts outside the CDR3, the full variable domain is KAGVTQTPRYLIKTRGQQVTLSCSPISGHRSVSWYQQTPGQGLQFLFEYFSETQRNKGNFPGRFSGRQFSNSRSEMNVSTLELGDSALYLCASSDTGFQETQYFGPGTRLLVL.

The chain joins TRBV7-9 to TRBJ2-2, with TRBD2 identical over 12 bases. This CDR3 has 17 residues. V was clipped by 4 bases and J by 4 bases; unmatched bases: 7. Germline values: CDR1 SEHNR, CDR2 FQNEAQ (reference sequence). The CDR3, as DNA: TGTGCCAGCAGCTCGGCCCTGACTAGCGGGGGCACCGGGGAGCTGTTTTTT. Translation gives CASSSALTSGGTGELFF. Filled out from reference TRBV7-9 and TRBJ2-2, the complete variable domain reads DTGVSQNPRHKITKRGQNVTFRCDPISEHNRLYWYRQTLGQGPEFLTYFQNEAQLEKSRLLSDRFSAERPKGSFSTLEIQRTEQGDSAMYLCASSSALTSGGTGELFFGEGSRLTVL.

The chain employs TRBV29-1 and TRBJ2-7, with 7 bases lining up with TRBD1. The germline CDR1 and CDR2 sequences are SQVTM and ANQGSEA. J lost 1 base, V lost 5 bases, and 5 bases had no gene match. CDR3 length equals 13 residues. CDR3 region: CSVWGTASYEQYF. CDR3 in DNA: TGCAGCGTTTGGGGGACAGCGTCCTACGAGCAGTACTTC.

CDR3 DNA: TGTGCCAGTTTGACAGGACCTAACTCTGGGGCCAACGTCCTGACTTTC. It is translated as CASLTGPNSGANVLTF. The rearrangement links TRBV19 to TRBJ2-6; possible D gene TRBD1, 6 bases. There are 16 residues in the CDR3. Looked up from germline, CDR1 is LNHDA and CDR2 is SQIVND (reference sequence). Trimming removed 8 bases at V and 0 bases at J, with 14 bases between.

The chain has TRBV9 and TRBJ2-3, with TRBD2 matching over 13 bases. V was clipped by 4 bases and J by 3 bases; unmatched bases: 5. Germline assignment: CDR1 SGDLS and CDR2 YYNGEE. The CDR3 consists of 16 residues. The CDR3 bases are TGTGCCAGCAGCACCGGGACTAGCGGGACTACAGATACGCAGTATTTT. This sequence encodes CASSTGTSGTTDTQYF.

The chain links TRBV9 to TRBJ1-1, with TRBD1 as a possible D gene (5 bases). Germline CDR1 SGDLS, CDR2 YYNGEE. Deletions cut 0 bases from V and 3 bases from J, with 18 bases between. CDR3 length: 17 residues. The CDR3 spells CASSVGQGLLVDTEAFF. CDR3 nucleotide sequence: TGTGCCAGCAGCGTAGGCCAGGGATTGTTGGTGGACACTGAAGCTTTCTTT.

The rearrangement uses TRBV10-2 and TRBJ1-1; D is unresolved. The germline V gene has CDR1 WSHSY and CDR2 SAAADI. CDR3 size: 12 residues. The germline V and J ends were trimmed by 11 bases and 3 bases, with 13 bases remaining between them. CDR3: CASGRTYTEAFF. The CDR3 DNA is TGCGCCTCCGGTCGGACTTACACTGAAGCTTTCTTT.

The chain links TRBV30 to TRBJ1-2; D gene unclear. There are 10 residues in the CDR3. V was shortened by 3 bases and J by 4 bases, with 3 bases between the two germline ends. Germline CDR1 is GTSNPN and CDR2 is SVGIG (reference sequence). The CDR3 nucleotides are TGTGCCTGGAGGGCCTATGGCTACACCTTC. Protein sequence: CAWRAYGYTF.

This chain joins TRBV4-1 and TRBJ2-1, with 8 bases identical to TRBD1. Trimming cost V 0 bases and J 7 bases; bases outside gene matches: 8. This CDR3 spans 16 amino acids. Germline CDR1 reads MGHRA; CDR2 reads YSYEKL. The CDR3 loop reads CASSQDRGQGRNEQFF. Here the CDR3 DNA reads TGCGCCAGCAGCCAAGACAGGGGGCAGGGGAGAAATGAGCAGTTCTTC.

V usage is TRBV10-3 and J usage is TRBJ2-2; possible D gene TRBD2, 6 bases. The V gene's germline CDR1 is ENHRY and CDR2 SYGVKD. V lost 5 bases, J lost 1 base, and 20 bases lay in between. The CDR3 has 18 amino acids. The CDR3 here is CAISSFEIERVNTGELFF. In nucleotides, the CDR3 is TGTGCCATCAGTTCCTTCGAAATAGAGCGGGTGAACACCGGGGAGCTGTTTTTT.

This rearrangement joins TRBV6-5 to TRBJ1-5; D might be TRBD1 (5 bases). V was pared by 7 bases and J by 0 bases, with 13 bases between. The V gene's germline CDR1 is MNHEY and CDR2 SVGAGI. This CDR3 is 15 amino acids long. The CDR3 is CASKKGVYSNQPQHF. Written as DNA, the CDR3 is TGTGCCAGCAAAAAAGGGGTTTATAGCAATCAGCCCCAGCATTTT.

J is TRBJ2-7 and V is TRBV7-2; TRBD2 aligns across 7 bases. CDR3 length: 17 amino acids. Germline V gene sequence: CDR1 SGHTA, CDR2 FQGNSA. V gave up 0 bases and J gave up 1 base; unmatched junction bases: 9. CDR3 nucleotides: TGTGCCAGCAGCTTAGCTGTTGGCGGGGGTAAATCCTACGAGCAGTACTTC. This translates into CASSLAVGGGKSYEQYF.

This chain links TRBV6-6 with TRBJ1-1, with D hard to call. This CDR3 is 16 amino acids long. With 4 bases removed from V and 2 bases from J, the gap between germline ends came to 17 bases. The germline CDR1 and CDR2 sequences are MNHNY and SVGAGI (reference sequence). CDR3 nucleotide sequence: TGTGCCAGCAGTTTCCTCCGGAAACTTAGCAACACTGAAGCTTTCTTT. The encoded protein is CASSFLRKLSNTEAFF.

J is TRBJ1-2 and V is TRBV4-1, with 10 bases that match TRBD1. The CDR3 has 14 amino acids. After removal of 0 bases from V and 8 bases from J, the junction contained 3 bases not matched to a gene. CDR1 is MGHRA and CDR2 is YSYEKL in the germline V gene. CDR3 protein: CASSQEATGGGYTF. The CDR3, as DNA: TGCGCCAGCAGCCAAGAAGCGACAGGGGGCGGCTACACCTTC.

The chain has TRBV6-1 and TRBJ1-1; tentative D call: TRBD1 (6 bases). The CDR3 loop spans 13 amino acids. Germline-derived CDR1 and CDR2 are MNHNS and SASEGT. V gave up 9 bases and J gave up 4 bases, with 15 bases separating them. The CDR3 nucleotides read TGTGCCAGATTACAGGGACGGGGCACTGAAGCTTTCTTT. Its protein is CARLQGRGTEAFF.

About this clone itself: Given the absence of the conserved phenylalanine or tryptophan at the CDR3 end, a read error is likely. The rearrangement links TRBV4-1 to TRBJ2-3, with D hard to call. Deletions cut 1 base from V and 0 bases from J, with 5 bases between. From germline, CDR1 is MGHRA and CDR2 YSYEKL. The CDR3 sequence is 14 residues long. CDR3 amino acids: CASSQVTSTDTQYL. In DNA, the CDR3 is TGCGCCAGCAGCCAAGTCACTAGCACAGATACGCAGTATCTT.

The J gene is TRBJ2-1, the V gene TRBV4-3; the match to TRBD1 covers 8 bases. The trim removed 4 bases at V and 0 bases at J, leaving 5 bases unmatched. The CDR3 has 16 amino acids. Germline CDR1 is LGHNA and CDR2 is YSLEER. CDR3 in DNA: TGCGCCAGCAGCCTAGGGACAGGAGGCTCCTACAATGAGCAGTTCTTC. Translated: CASSLGTGGSYNEQFF.

This chain uses TRBV11-2 with TRBJ2-5; 9 bases align to TRBD1. The germline gives CDR1 SGHAT, CDR2 FQNNGV. Trimming cost V 6 bases and J 5 bases; bases outside gene matches: 10. The CDR3 spans 15 residues. CDR3 loop: CASSNRQGVWETQYF. In DNA, the CDR3 is TGTGCCAGCAGTAATCGACAGGGGGTTTGGGAGACCCAGTACTTC.

The chain combines TRBV30 with TRBJ2-3, with D perhaps TRBD2 (6 bases). The germline gives CDR1 GTSNPN, CDR2 SVGIG (reference sequence). This CDR3 is 14 amino acids long. Trimming removed 4 bases at V and 3 bases at J, with 14 bases between. The CDR3 region has the DNA TGTGCCTGGATGGTTTTTAGCGGTACAGATACGCAGTATTTT. It encodes CAWMVFSGTDTQYF.

The J gene is TRBJ2-1, the V gene TRBV6-5, with a possible D match to TRBD2 (5 bases). This CDR3 is 12 amino acids long. The V end was cut by 4 bases, the J end by 10 bases, with 11 bases between. The germline V gene has CDR1 MNHEY and CDR2 SVGAGI. CDR3 nucleotide sequence: TGTGCCAGCAGTTTTGCAGCGGCAGAGCAGTTCTTC. Its translation: CASSFAAAEQFF.

The chain employs TRBV18 and TRBJ2-5, with D hard to call. The germline V gene has CDR1 KGHSH and CDR2 LQKENI. CDR3 length: 11 amino acids. V was clipped by 3 bases and J by 11 bases, with 10 bases between them. CDR3 nucleotides: TGTGCCAGCTCACCCAACAGAGAGCAGTACTTC. Encoded protein: CASSPNREQYF. Based on the CDR3 plus reference TRBV18 and TRBJ2-5, the full variable domain is NAGVMQNPRHLVRRRGQEARLRCSPMKGHSHVYWYRQLPEEGLKFMVYLQKENIIDESGMPKERFSAEFPKEGPSILRIQQVVRGDSAAYFCASSPNREQYFGPGTRLLVL.

The chain is built from TRBV7-9 and TRBJ1-2, with 10 bases that match TRBD1. Losses at the gene ends were 1 base for V and 5 bases for J; bases not matched to a gene: 13. The CDR3 contains 18 residues. The germline V gene has CDR1 SEHNR and CDR2 FQNEAQ (reference sequence). The CDR3 here is CASSLDPGQGSREYGYTF. The CDR3, as DNA: TGTGCCAGCAGCTTAGATCCGGGACAGGGGTCAAGAGAGTATGGCTACACCTTC.

The chain combines TRBV30 with TRBJ2-3; D perhaps matches TRBD1 (5 bases). V dropped 4 bases and J dropped 6 bases, with 20 bases sitting between them. The CDR3 consists of 15 residues. Germline loops: CDR1 GTSNPN, CDR2 SVGIG (reference sequence). CDR3 DNA sequence: TGTGCCTGGAACAAAAATAGGGGCCACGCGGATACGCAGTATTTT. This translates into CAWNKNRGHADTQYF.